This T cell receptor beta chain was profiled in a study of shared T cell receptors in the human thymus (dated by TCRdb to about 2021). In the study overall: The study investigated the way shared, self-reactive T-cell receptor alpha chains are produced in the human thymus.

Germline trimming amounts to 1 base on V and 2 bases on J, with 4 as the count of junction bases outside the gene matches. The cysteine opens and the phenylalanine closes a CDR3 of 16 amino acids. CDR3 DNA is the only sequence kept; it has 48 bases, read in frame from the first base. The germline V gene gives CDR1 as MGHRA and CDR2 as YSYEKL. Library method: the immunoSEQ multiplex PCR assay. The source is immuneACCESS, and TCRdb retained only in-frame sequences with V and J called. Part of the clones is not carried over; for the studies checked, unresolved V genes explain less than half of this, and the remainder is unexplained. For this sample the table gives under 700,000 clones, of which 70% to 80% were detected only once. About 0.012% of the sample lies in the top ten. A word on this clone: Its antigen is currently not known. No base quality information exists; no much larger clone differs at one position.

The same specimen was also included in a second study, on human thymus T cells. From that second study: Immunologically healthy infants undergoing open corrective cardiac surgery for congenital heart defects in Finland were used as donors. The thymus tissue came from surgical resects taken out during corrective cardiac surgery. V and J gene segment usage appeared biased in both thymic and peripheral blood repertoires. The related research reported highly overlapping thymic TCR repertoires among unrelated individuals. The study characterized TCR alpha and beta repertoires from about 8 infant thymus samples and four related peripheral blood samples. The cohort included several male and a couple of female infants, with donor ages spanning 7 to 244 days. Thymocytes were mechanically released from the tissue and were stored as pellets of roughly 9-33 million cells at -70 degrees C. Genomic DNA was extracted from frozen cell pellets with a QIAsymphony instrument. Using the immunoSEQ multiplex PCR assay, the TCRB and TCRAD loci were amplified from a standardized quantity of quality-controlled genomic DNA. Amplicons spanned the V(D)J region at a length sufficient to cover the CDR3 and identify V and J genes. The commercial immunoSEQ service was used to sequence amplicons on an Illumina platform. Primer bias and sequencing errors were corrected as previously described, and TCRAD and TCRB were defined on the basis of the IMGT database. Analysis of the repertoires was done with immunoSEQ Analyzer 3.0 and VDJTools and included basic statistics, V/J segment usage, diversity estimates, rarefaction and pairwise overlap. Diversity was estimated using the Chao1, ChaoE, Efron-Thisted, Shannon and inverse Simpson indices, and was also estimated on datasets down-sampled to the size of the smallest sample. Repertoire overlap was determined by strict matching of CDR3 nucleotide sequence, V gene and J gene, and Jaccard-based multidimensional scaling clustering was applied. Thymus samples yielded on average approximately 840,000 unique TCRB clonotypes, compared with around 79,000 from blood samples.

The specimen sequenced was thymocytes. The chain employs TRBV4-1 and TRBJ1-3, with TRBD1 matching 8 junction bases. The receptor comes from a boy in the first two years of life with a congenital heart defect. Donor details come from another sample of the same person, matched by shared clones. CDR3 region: CASSQVARGPGNTIYF. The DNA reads TGCGCCAGCAGCCAAGTAGCCAGGGGGCCTGGAAACACCATATATTTT.